This T cell receptor (beta chain) originates from a study of beta chain features in type 1 diabetes. Study details: Patients and healthy donors were similar in age, gender and cell yields.

The sequenced template was cDNA made from the entire isolated RNA. The repertoire was sequenced with immunoSEQ multiplex PCR; TCRdb's copy has only in-frame clones and lacks some. The table records 150,000 to 160,000 clones, roughly 10% of them present only once. Each sorted population was over 95% pure. Trimming removed 7 bases from V and 3 bases from J, with 18 bases in between. CDR3 length: 16 amino acids. Whole-study results and caveats: High TCR expression in some cells could lead to their over-representation in cDNA sequencing.

To note about this clone: Its antigen is still unknown.

The rearrangement links TRBV23-1 to TRBJ2-2; TRBD2 is a possible D gene (6 bases). TRBV23-1 is an ORF; its function is uncertain. The receptor was isolated from a man younger than 35 in good health. Material: central memory CD4+ T cells from blood. The DNA for the CDR3 is TGCGCCAGCACCCCGGGTGGAGGGCGGTACACCGGGGAGCTGTTTTTT. It codes for CASTPGGGRYTGELFF.